This record covers a single T cell receptor beta chain. The clone's antigen remains unknown. Per-base quality was not reported, and no clone a single base away is much larger than it. These data are taken from a study of blood T cell repertoires in COVID-19 (dated by TCRdb to 2020 to 2021). About the study as a whole: Collaborator samples came from the United States, Italy and Spain and covered acute and convalescent phases of COVID-19. HLA class I and class II types, where available, came from metadata supplied by the sample provider rather than from assay-based typing. The material from the prospective study consisted of cDNA or gDNA derived from T cells, B-cell-depleted T cells, or PBMCs. The repertoires were released in a freely available public database meant as a resource for research on the immune response to SARS-CoV-2. Nearly every sample came with metadata listing a de-identified subject ID, COVID-19 status, age in years and sex. Subjects who had been exposed to COVID-19, were actively infected with it, or had recovered from it provided the deeply sampled blood TCRbeta repertoires that made up the dataset. The samples were drawn from two sources: the first 160 participants of the ongoing ImmuneRACE study, and 1,000 to 1,500 subjects contributed by 6 global collaborators. General study outcomes and caveats: How much clinical and demographic metadata was included differed by source and by participant, and the metadata was provided uncurated.

TCRbeta CDR3 regions were amplified from genomic DNA using the immunoSEQ Assay, a bias-controlled multiplex PCR. As for how the authors treated the data: Within the assay, amplification of reference gene primers was used to estimate how many nucleated cells each sample contained. To quantify the absolute abundance of each unique TCRbeta CDR3 rearrangement, sequence reads were collapsed and filtered. For each sample, productive Simpson clonality was calculated by taking the square root of Simpson's diversity index across productive rearrangements. The table comes from immuneACCESS by way of TCRdb, which keeps in-frame sequences with V and J called. Part of the clones is missing from these tables; in studies checked, under half for an unresolved V gene and the rest for unknown reasons. V and J calls and clone size are those listed in that table; D and trimming were worked out from the DNA. Here the sample has roughly 250,000 clones; about 90% occur a single time. Around 7.8% of the sample is taken by the ten largest.

Another Seattle source contributed samples from volunteer blood donors who had recovered from COVID-19. Each collaborating institution followed its own protocols to collect whole blood in K2EDTA tubes. Collaborator samples were shipped for TCRbeta analysis as frozen whole blood, isolated PBMCs, or DNA extracted from either sample type. Spanning cysteine to phenylalanine, the CDR3 consists of 15 amino acids. Just the 45-base CDR3 DNA is kept, in frame starting at base 1. Reading the germline V gene gives CDR1 MGHDK and CDR2 SYGVNS. Relative to germline, V is 4 bases shorter and J is 0 bases shorter, with 12 bases between their ends.

The V and J segments used are TRBV25-1 and TRBJ1-2, with the D gene uncertain. This TCR derives from a man aged 60-69 years who had recovered from COVID-19. The material sequenced was peripheral blood. The nucleotide sequence reads as follows: TGTGCCAGCAGTGGCCGGGAAACAGCTAACTATGGCTACACCTTC. Its product reads: CASSGRETANYGYTF.